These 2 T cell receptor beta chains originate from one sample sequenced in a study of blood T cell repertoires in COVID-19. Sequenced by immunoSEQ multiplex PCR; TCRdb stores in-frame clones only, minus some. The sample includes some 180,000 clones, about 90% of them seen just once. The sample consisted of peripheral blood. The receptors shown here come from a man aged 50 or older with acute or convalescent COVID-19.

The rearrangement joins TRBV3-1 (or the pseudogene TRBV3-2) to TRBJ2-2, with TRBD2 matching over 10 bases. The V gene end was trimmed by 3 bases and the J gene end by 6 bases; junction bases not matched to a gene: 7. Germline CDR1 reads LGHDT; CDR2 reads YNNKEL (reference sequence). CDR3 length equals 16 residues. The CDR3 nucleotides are TGTGCCAGCAGCCAGAGGGCTAGCGGGAGCCCCGGGGAGCTGTTTTTT. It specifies CASSQRASGSPGELFF.

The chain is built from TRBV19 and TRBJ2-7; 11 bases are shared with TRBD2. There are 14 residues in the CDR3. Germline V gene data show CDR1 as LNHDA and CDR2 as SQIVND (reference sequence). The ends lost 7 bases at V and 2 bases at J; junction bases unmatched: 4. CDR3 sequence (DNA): TGTGCCAGTAAGACTAGCGGGATCGCCTACGAGCAGTACTTC. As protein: CASKTSGIAYEQYF.